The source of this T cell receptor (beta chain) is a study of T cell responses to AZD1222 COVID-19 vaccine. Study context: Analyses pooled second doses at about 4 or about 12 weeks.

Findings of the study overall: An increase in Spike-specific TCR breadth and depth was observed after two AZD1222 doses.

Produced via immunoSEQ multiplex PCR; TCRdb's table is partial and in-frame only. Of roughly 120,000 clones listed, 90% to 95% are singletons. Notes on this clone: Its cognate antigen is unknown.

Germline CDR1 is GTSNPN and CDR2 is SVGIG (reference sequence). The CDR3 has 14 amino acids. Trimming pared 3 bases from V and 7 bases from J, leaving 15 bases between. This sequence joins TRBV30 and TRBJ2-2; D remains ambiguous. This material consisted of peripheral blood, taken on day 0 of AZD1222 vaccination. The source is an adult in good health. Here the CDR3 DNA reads TGTGCCTGGAGAAAGGGCCCGAGATTCGGGGAGCTGTTTTTT. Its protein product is CAWRKGPRFGELFF.